A selection of T cell receptor beta chains follows, all from one sample in a study of CD8+ T cells in alopecia areata. Here immunoSEQ multiplex PCR was the method, and the copy in TCRdb shows in-frame clones only, minus some. The sample lists about 110,000 clones, 45% to 70% occurring once. Input material: CD8+ T cells sorted from blood. All receptors derive from a human donor in good health. CDR3s include the opening cysteine and the closing phenylalanine or tryptophan. Each record gives: clone size, D gene, J gene, CDR3 length, V gene, CDR3 DNA, CDR3 protein. D genes are given only for firm matches. Size tells how often a clone was seen (once, few, many) or the class of an expanded clone, and some rows leave it out.

clone_size: once; d_call: NA; j_call: TRBJ1-5; cdr3_length: 15; v_call: TRBV19; cdr3_nt: TGTGCCAGTAGTATCGGGGAGGATAGCAATCAGCCCCAGCATTTT; cdr3_aa: CASSIGEDSNQPQHF
clone_size: NA; d_call: NA; j_call: TRBJ1-2; cdr3_length: 15; v_call: TRBV13; cdr3_nt: TGTGCCAGCAGCTTCGACGGAGATTCCTTAGAGGGCTACACCTTC; cdr3_aa: CASSFDGDSLEGYTF
clone_size: NA; d_call: NA; j_call: TRBJ2-5; cdr3_length: 17; v_call: TRBV11-2; cdr3_nt: TGTGCCAGCAGCTTAGGGGCCGCCGGGGATTCCCAAGAGACCCAGTACTTC; cdr3_aa: CASSLGAAGDSQETQYF
clone_size: NA; d_call: TRBD2; j_call: TRBJ2-3; cdr3_length: 17; v_call: TRBV11-1; cdr3_nt: TGTGCCAGCAGCCCCCGGGGACTAACCTACCTCACAGATACGCAGTATTTT; cdr3_aa: CASSPRGLTYLTDTQYF
clone_size: NA; d_call: TRBD1; j_call: TRBJ2-1; cdr3_length: 13; v_call: TRBV25-1; cdr3_nt: TGTGCCAGCAGTGAATGGACAGGGGATGAGCAGTTCTTC; cdr3_aa: CASSEWTGDEQFF
clone_size: NA; d_call: NA; j_call: TRBJ2-7; cdr3_length: 13; v_call: TRBV5-6; cdr3_nt: TGTGCCAGCAGCCGTTGGGCCACATACGAGCAGTACTTC; cdr3_aa: CASSRWATYEQYF
clone_size: few; d_call: NA; j_call: TRBJ1-5; cdr3_length: 17; v_call: TRBV4-1; cdr3_nt: TGCGCCAGCAGCCCCGGGACTGGATATTTAGGCAATCAGCCCCAGCATTTT; cdr3_aa: CASSPGTGYLGNQPQHF
clone_size: few; d_call: NA; j_call: TRBJ2-5; cdr3_length: 15; v_call: TRBV28; cdr3_nt: TGTGCCAGCAGTTTTTTTCGGAGGACAGAAGAGACCCAGTACTTC; cdr3_aa: CASSFFRRTEETQYF
clone_size: NA; d_call: NA; j_call: TRBJ2-1; cdr3_length: 12; v_call: TRBV2; cdr3_nt: TGTGCCTCCACAGGAGGTTTGGATGAGCAGTTCTTC; cdr3_aa: CASTGGLDEQFF
clone_size: NA; d_call: NA; j_call: TRBJ2-1; cdr3_length: 15; v_call: TRBV7-6; cdr3_nt: TGTGCCAGCAGCTTAGCACAGCCTACCTACAATGAGCAGTTCTTC; cdr3_aa: CASSLAQPTYNEQFF
clone_size: once; d_call: NA; j_call: TRBJ2-5; cdr3_length: 13; v_call: TRBV7-9; cdr3_nt: TGTGCCAGCACCCCTCCGTTGTTGGAGACCCAGTACTTC; cdr3_aa: CASTPPLLETQYF
clone_size: many; d_call: TRBD2; j_call: TRBJ2-3; cdr3_length: 16; v_call: TRBV5-4; cdr3_nt: TGTGCCAGCAGCTTGGTACGGGTAGCGGGGGGGCTTACGCAGTATTTT; cdr3_aa: CASSLVRVAGGLTQYF
clone_size: few; d_call: NA; j_call: TRBJ1-1; cdr3_length: 11; v_call: TRBV28; cdr3_nt: TGTGCCAGCAGCCTCTACAGCGAAGCTTTCTTT; cdr3_aa: CASSLYSEAFF
clone_size: NA; d_call: NA; j_call: TRBJ2-4; cdr3_length: 16; v_call: TRBV7-9; cdr3_nt: TGTGCCAGCAGCCCGTCCGGGGGTGTTGCCAAAAACATTCAGTACTTC; cdr3_aa: CASSPSGGVAKNIQYF
clone_size: NA; d_call: NA; j_call: TRBJ2-5; cdr3_length: 14; v_call: TRBV2; cdr3_nt: TGTGCCAGCAGCGGGAGCAGCCCCTCGGAGACCCAGTACTTC; cdr3_aa: CASSGSSPSETQYF
clone_size: NA; d_call: TRBD1; j_call: TRBJ1-2; cdr3_length: 14; v_call: TRBV29-1; cdr3_nt: TGCAGCGTTGAAGATAGAGACAGGGGTGGTGGCTACACCTTC; cdr3_aa: CSVEDRDRGGGYTF
clone_size: few; d_call: NA; j_call: TRBJ2-5; cdr3_length: 13; v_call: TRBV28; cdr3_nt: TGTGCCAGCAGTTTAAAGGATCAAGAGACCCAGTACTTC; cdr3_aa: CASSLKDQETQYF
clone_size: NA; d_call: NA; j_call: TRBJ2-7; cdr3_length: 14; v_call: TRBV7-9; cdr3_nt: TGTGCCAGCAGCCTCGTCTCGGGCCCTGCCGAGCAGTACTTC; cdr3_aa: CASSLVSGPAEQYF
clone_size: few; d_call: NA; j_call: TRBJ2-1; cdr3_length: 16; v_call: TRBV27; cdr3_nt: TGTGCCAGCAGACCCCTCGGGACTTCCCCTTACAATGAGCAGTTCTTC; cdr3_aa: CASRPLGTSPYNEQFF
clone_size: NA; d_call: NA; j_call: TRBJ2-3; cdr3_length: 15; v_call: TRBV4-3; cdr3_nt: TGCGCCAGCAGCCAAGAAGGAGCTTTTACAGATACGCAGTATTTT; cdr3_aa: CASSQEGAFTDTQYF
clone_size: once; d_call: NA; j_call: TRBJ1-3; cdr3_length: 11; v_call: TRBV13; cdr3_nt: TGTGCCAGCAGGCTCCAGGGCCTCATATATTTT; cdr3_aa: CASRLQGLIYF
clone_size: NA; d_call: TRBD2; j_call: TRBJ2-1; cdr3_length: 17; v_call: TRBV29-1; cdr3_nt: TGCAGCGTTGGTGATAGGGGCGGGGGGAGCTCCTACAATGAGCAGTTCTTC; cdr3_aa: CSVGDRGGGSSYNEQFF
clone_size: few; d_call: TRBD2; j_call: TRBJ2-1; cdr3_length: 13; v_call: TRBV15; cdr3_nt: TGTGCCTCAAGACTAGCGGGGGAAAATGAGCAGTTCTTC; cdr3_aa: CASRLAGENEQFF
clone_size: NA; d_call: NA; j_call: TRBJ1-6; cdr3_length: 15; v_call: TRBV6-5; cdr3_nt: TGTGCCAGCAGTTATTTCGGGGTGGGGAATTCACCCCTCCACTTT; cdr3_aa: CASSYFGVGNSPLHF
clone_size: few; d_call: NA; j_call: TRBJ2-4; cdr3_length: 16; v_call: TRBV13; cdr3_nt: TGTGCCAGCAGCGAGAAACAGGGTTCGGCCAAAAACATTCAGTACTTC; cdr3_aa: CASSEKQGSAKNIQYF
clone_size: once; d_call: NA; j_call: TRBJ2-5; cdr3_length: 15; v_call: TRBV28; cdr3_nt: TGTGCCAGCAGCCCGCCCGGACGAATCCAAGAGACCCAGTACTTC; cdr3_aa: CASSPPGRIQETQYF
clone_size: NA; d_call: NA; j_call: TRBJ2-3; cdr3_length: 13; v_call: TRBV7-3; cdr3_nt: TGTGCCAGCAGCATTTGGGCCTCAGATACGCAGTATTTT; cdr3_aa: CASSIWASDTQYF
clone_size: NA; d_call: NA; j_call: TRBJ2-7; cdr3_length: 13; v_call: TRBV19; cdr3_nt: TGTGCCAGTAGTATAGGTCATAACTACGAGCAGTACTTC; cdr3_aa: CASSIGHNYEQYF
clone_size: few; d_call: NA; j_call: TRBJ2-7; cdr3_length: 14; v_call: TRBV5-6; cdr3_nt: TGTGCCAGCAGCGGAACTGAGAGCTCCTACGAGCAGTACTTC; cdr3_aa: CASSGTESSYEQYF
clone_size: few; d_call: TRBD2; j_call: TRBJ2-7; cdr3_length: 15; v_call: TRBV5-1; cdr3_nt: TGCGCCAGCAGCGGGGGGGACTCCGAGGTCGCCGAGCAGTACTTC; cdr3_aa: CASSGGDSEVAEQYF
clone_size: NA; d_call: TRBD1; j_call: TRBJ2-7; cdr3_length: 14; v_call: TRBV29-1; cdr3_nt: TGCAGCGTAGACACCGGGACAGGGGGCTACGAGCAGTACTTC; cdr3_aa: CSVDTGTGGYEQYF
clone_size: NA; d_call: TRBD2; j_call: TRBJ2-3; cdr3_length: 15; v_call: TRBV9; cdr3_nt: TGTGCCAGCAGCCCGGGGACTAGCTATTCAGATACGCAGTATTTT; cdr3_aa: CASSPGTSYSDTQYF
clone_size: NA; d_call: NA; j_call: TRBJ1-1; cdr3_length: 15; v_call: TRBV5-1; cdr3_nt: TGCGCCAGCAGCTTTAGGGACAACATGAACACTGAAGCTTTCTTT; cdr3_aa: CASSFRDNMNTEAFF
clone_size: many; d_call: TRBD2; j_call: TRBJ2-3; cdr3_length: 17; v_call: TRBV4-3; cdr3_nt: TGCGCCAGCAGCCAAGACTGGACTAGCGGGGGGGCAGATACGCAGTATTTT; cdr3_aa: CASSQDWTSGGADTQYF
clone_size: NA; d_call: TRBD1; j_call: TRBJ1-1; cdr3_length: 14; v_call: TRBV7-2; cdr3_nt: TGTGCCAGCAGCTCCGGGACAGTGAACACTGAAGCTTTCTTT; cdr3_aa: CASSSGTVNTEAFF
clone_size: NA; d_call: NA; j_call: TRBJ2-7; cdr3_length: 15; v_call: TRBV5-1; cdr3_nt: TGCGCCAGCAGCTTGGCTCAGACCCCAACCTACGAGCAGTACTTC; cdr3_aa: CASSLAQTPTYEQYF
clone_size: few; d_call: NA; j_call: TRBJ1-2; cdr3_length: 14; v_call: TRBV27; cdr3_nt: TGTGCCAGCAGTGATGGGACTCCAAACTATGGCTACACCTTC; cdr3_aa: CASSDGTPNYGYTF
clone_size: NA; d_call: NA; j_call: TRBJ1-6; cdr3_length: 15; v_call: TRBV27; cdr3_nt: TGTGCCAGCAGTTTAGTCAGGGTACGGAATTCACCCCTCCACTTT; cdr3_aa: CASSLVRVRNSPLHF
clone_size: NA; d_call: TRBD1; j_call: TRBJ2-7; cdr3_length: 14; v_call: TRBV4-3; cdr3_nt: TGCGCCAGCAGCCCAGGGGGCGCGGGCTACGAGCAGTACTTC; cdr3_aa: CASSPGGAGYEQYF
clone_size: NA; d_call: NA; j_call: TRBJ2-7; cdr3_length: 12; v_call: TRBV9; cdr3_nt: TGTGCCAGCAGCCCCGACGGGGTCGAGCAGTACTTC; cdr3_aa: CASSPDGVEQYF
clone_size: NA; d_call: NA; j_call: TRBJ1-2; cdr3_length: 8; v_call: TRBV29-1; cdr3_nt: TGCAGCGATGATGGCTACACCTTC; cdr3_aa: CSDDGYTF
clone_size: NA; d_call: NA; j_call: TRBJ2-3; cdr3_length: 14; v_call: TRBV7-9; cdr3_nt: TGTGCCAGCAGCGGGACTTGGGGGCCAGATACGCAGTATTTT; cdr3_aa: CASSGTWGPDTQYF
clone_size: NA; d_call: NA; j_call: TRBJ2-4; cdr3_length: 13; v_call: TRBV7-3; cdr3_nt: TGTGCCAGCAGCTTAGGGGTGGGTCACATTCAGTACTTC; cdr3_aa: CASSLGVGHIQYF
clone_size: NA; d_call: NA; j_call: TRBJ1-1; cdr3_length: 13; v_call: TRBV4-3; cdr3_nt: TGCGCCAGCAGCCAAGAGGCGGAAAGGGAAGCTTTCTTT; cdr3_aa: CASSQEAEREAFF
clone_size: NA; d_call: TRBD1; j_call: TRBJ2-4; cdr3_length: 15; v_call: TRBV5-1; cdr3_nt: TGCGCCAGCAGCTTGGTAATGGGGACAGGTAACATTCAGTACTTC; cdr3_aa: CASSLVMGTGNIQYF
clone_size: NA; d_call: NA; j_call: TRBJ2-2; cdr3_length: 18; v_call: TRBV28; cdr3_nt: TGTGCCAGCAGCTACCCATCCCTCGGGAAAAGTAACACCGGGGAGCTGTTTTTT; cdr3_aa: CASSYPSLGKSNTGELFF
clone_size: few; d_call: TRBD2; j_call: TRBJ2-3; cdr3_length: 14; v_call: TRBV29-1; cdr3_nt: TGCAGCGTCGGACTAGAAAGGAGCACAGATACGCAGTATTTT; cdr3_aa: CSVGLERSTDTQYF
clone_size: few; d_call: NA; j_call: TRBJ2-2; cdr3_length: 13; v_call: TRBV29-1; cdr3_nt: TGCAGCGCCGTACTAGGGCGGACCGGGGAGCTGTTTTTT; cdr3_aa: CSAVLGRTGELFF
clone_size: NA; d_call: TRBD1; j_call: TRBJ2-3; cdr3_length: 14; v_call: TRBV27; cdr3_nt: TGTGCCAGCAGGGGGACAGCGTGGGCAGATACGCAGTATTTT; cdr3_aa: CASRGTAWADTQYF
clone_size: NA; d_call: NA; j_call: TRBJ1-5; cdr3_length: 14; v_call: TRBV7-9; cdr3_nt: TGTGCCAGCAGCTTGGAGTATAGCAATCAGCCCCAGCATTTT; cdr3_aa: CASSLEYSNQPQHF
clone_size: NA; d_call: NA; j_call: TRBJ2-7; cdr3_length: 13; v_call: TRBV9; cdr3_nt: TGTGCCAGCAGCGTAGGAGGACCTCTTGAGCAGTACTTC; cdr3_aa: CASSVGGPLEQYF